These T cell receptor beta chains were read from a single sample in a study of response to subunit inactivated influenza vaccine. TCRdb called the RT-PCR reads again in MiXCR, with one record for every CDR3 protein. The repertoire holds around 580,000 distinct CDR3 sequences, 10% to 15% seen once, with roughly 10% in the top ten. The sample consisted of PBMCs from blood, taken on the day of vaccination. Every receptor here comes from a man aged 45 to 65 who received an inactivated influenza vaccine. The CDR3 runs from the conserved cysteine through the conserved F or W. The order of the fields is V gene, clone size, D gene, CDR3 length, J gene, CDR3 DNA, CDR3 protein. A D gene is named only where the DNA matches it firmly. Part of the rows lack a size; the others show once, few, many or a class for expanded clones.

>TRBV20-1|.|.|13|TRBJ1-2
TGCAGTGCTATGGCGGAGGTTCGACATGGCTACACCTTC
CSAMAEVRHGYTF
>TRBV4-1|many|.|14|TRBJ2-7
TGCGCCAGCAGCCAAGGCGGGACTGCAGATAAGCAGTACTTC
CASSQGGTADKQYF
>TRBV28|many|TRBD1|17|TRBJ2-5
TGTGCCAGCAGTTCATGGGACAGGGAGGGTTGGCAAGAGACCCAGTACTTC
CASSSWDREGWQETQYF
>TRBV6-2/TRBV6-3|many|TRBD2|17|TRBJ2-3
TGTGCCAGCAGTTATTTTCTAGCGGTCCTAGGGGCAGATACGCAGTATTTT
CASSYFLAVLGADTQYF
>TRBV10-3|.|.|13|TRBJ2-7
TGTGCCATCATAAGCGACACTTTCTACGAGCAGTACTTC
CAIISDTFYEQYF
>TRBV6-2/TRBV6-3|.|.|16|TRBJ2-2
TGTGCCAGCAGTATTTACTTGGGAGGTGACACCGGGGAGCTGTTTTTT
CASSIYLGGDTGELFF
>TRBV20-1|.|TRBD1|15|TRBJ2-7
TGCAGTGCTAGACCTTGGGACAGGCGAACCTACGAGCAGTACTTC
CSARPWDRRTYEQYF
>TRBV4-3|few|.|13|TRBJ2-3
TGCGCCAGCAGCCAAGCTTCCGTGGATACGCAGTATTTT
CASSQASVDTQYF
>TRBV12-3/TRBV12-4|.|TRBD1|16|TRBJ2-1
TGTGCCAGCAGGCCCAGTAGGGACAGCGCCTACAATGAGCAGTTCTTC
CASRPSRDSAYNEQFF
>TRBV18|few|TRBD1|15|TRBJ2-1
TGTGCCAGCTCACCACGGGACAGGGGTGGCAATGAGCAGTTCTTC
CASSPRDRGGNEQFF
>TRBV14|.|TRBD2|15|TRBJ2-5
TGTGCCAGCAGCACCCGAGCGGGAGGACAAGAGACCCAGTACTTC
CASSTRAGGQETQYF
>TRBV5-5|.|TRBD2|15|TRBJ2-7
TGTGCCAGCAGCTTGGAAGCGGGAGTACACTACGAGCAGTACTTC
CASSLEAGVHYEQYF
>TRBV20-1|many|.|18|TRBJ2-5
TGCAGTGCTAGACCAAGGACAGTCGACCACCTTTTCCAAGAGACCCAGTACTTC
CSARPRTVDHLFQETQYF
>TRBV10-3|.|.|15|TRBJ2-3
TGTGCCATCAAGGGGCCCAGCGGGAGCACAGATACGCAGTATTTT
CAIKGPSGSTDTQYF
>TRBV27|.|.|15|TRBJ1-1
TGTGCCAGCAGTCCCCTTGACAGTTTGAACACTGAAGCTTTCTTT
CASSPLDSLNTEAFF
>TRBV12-3/TRBV12-4|.|.|13|TRBJ2-2
TGTGCCAGCAGTATGGGACTGCCCGGGGAGCTGTTTTTT
CASSMGLPGELFF
>TRBV5-1|.|TRBD1|16|TRBJ2-2
TGCGCCAGCAGCCCCACTAAGACAGGGATCACCGGGGAGCTGTTTTTT
CASSPTKTGITGELFF
>TRBV3-1|.|.|17|TRBJ2-1
TGTGCCAGCAGCCAAGATTCGTCCCGAGCGGCTTACAATGAGCAGTTCTTC
CASSQDSSRAAYNEQFF
>TRBV20-1|.|.|12|TRBJ2-7
TGCAGTGCTAGGAGGTCGGCCTACGAGCAGTACTTC
CSARRSAYEQYF
>TRBV2|few|TRBD1|15|TRBJ1-5
TGTGCCAGCAGTGTTGGACAGGGGGCCTCAGGGCCCCAGCATTTT
CASSVGQGASGPQHF
>TRBV20-1|.|.|13|TRBJ2-7
TGCAGTGCTAGTGTCGGGAGAGACGGCGAGCAGTACTTC
CSASVGRDGEQYF
>TRBV6-1|.|.|15|TRBJ2-5
TGTGCCAGCAGTGAAGCGGAGCTCTGGGGGGAGACCCAGTACTTC
CASSEAELWGETQYF
>TRBV11-2|few|TRBD2|15|TRBJ2-1
TGTGCCAGCAGCTTAGCGGGAGGGCCATTAAATGAGCAGTTCTTC
CASSLAGGPLNEQFF
>TRBV11-1|.|.|19|TRBJ2-1
TGTGCCAGCAGCTTAAGCCCGGGGCAGGGACTCCCTTCCTACAATGAGCAGTTCTTC
CASSLSPGQGLPSYNEQFF
>TRBV11-2|few|.|14|TRBJ2-5
TGTGCCAGCAGCCCCAATCGCTACCGTCAGACCCAGTACTTC
CASSPNRYRQTQYF
>TRBV18|.|.|13|TRBJ1-1
TGTGCCAGCTCACCAAACACGCCCACTGAAGCTTTCTTT
CASSPNTPTEAFF
>TRBV29-1|few|.|13|TRBJ2-5
TGCAGCGTTGCGGCAGACGTCCAAGAGACCCAGTACTTC
CSVAADVQETQYF
>TRBV5-6|many|.|14|TRBJ2-5
TGTGCCAGCAACCACAGGGGACTTCAAGAGACCCAGTACTTC
CASNHRGLQETQYF
>TRBV15|.|.|13|TRBJ2-7
TGTGCCACCAGCAGTGAGGTCCTCCTGGAGCAGTACTTC
CATSSEVLLEQYF
>TRBV7-6|few|.|15|TRBJ2-1
TGTGCCAGCAGCTTAGCGGGACCGGGATACAATGAGCAGTTCTTC
CASSLAGPGYNEQFF
>TRBV12-3/TRBV12-4|few|.|16|TRBJ2-3
TGTGCCAGCAGTGCCGGGAGCGGCCCTAGCACAGATACGCAGTATTTT
CASSAGSGPSTDTQYF
>TRBV28|few|.|12|TRBJ2-7
TGTGCCAGCAGTAAGGGTGGGGGAGAGCAGTACTTC
CASSKGGGEQYF
>TRBV29-1|few|.|11|TRBJ2-5
TGCAGCGTTGCCCAGGGAGAGACCCAGTACTTC
CSVAQGETQYF
>TRBV11-2|few|TRBD1|16|TRBJ2-7
TGTGCCAGCAGCTTAGATGGGACAGTCCGCTCCTACGAGCAGTACTTC
CASSLDGTVRSYEQYF
>TRBV12-3/TRBV12-4|.|.|13|TRBJ1-2
TGTGCCAGCAGTCACACAGCGGGCTATGGCTACACCTTC
CASSHTAGYGYTF
>TRBV6-5|.|TRBD1|15|TRBJ2-7
TGTGCCAGCAGTTACTCGGACAGGCCATCCTACGAGCAGTACTTC
CASSYSDRPSYEQYF
>TRBV5-1|many|TRBD2|18|TRBJ2-1
TGCGCCAGCAGCTCAGCATTTCTTCTAGCGGGAGCCTACAATGAGCAGTTCTTC
CASSSAFLLAGAYNEQFF
>TRBV4-3|.|.|17|TRBJ2-1
TGCGCCAGCAGCCAAGAACCCTATCGGAGCTCCTACAATGAGCAGTTCTTC
CASSQEPYRSSYNEQFF
>TRBV7-8|.|.|12|TRBJ2-3
TGTGCCAGCAGCCCATCCGCAGATACGCAGTATTTT
CASSPSADTQYF
>TRBV20-1|many|.|13|TRBJ2-5
TGCAGTGCTAGTACCTCAGGGTTGGAGACCCAGTACTTC
CSASTSGLETQYF
>TRBV10-3|.|.|14|TRBJ2-7
TGTGCCATCAGTGTCGCGGGAAACGCCAACGAGCAGTACTTC
CAISVAGNANEQYF
>TRBV2|many|.|13|TRBJ2-3
TGTGCCAGCAGTGCTAGAAGCACAGATACGCAGTATTTT
CASSARSTDTQYF
>TRBV4-3|few|TRBD2|17|TRBJ2-1
TGCGCCAGCAGCCAAGGGCCAGGGACTAGCGCATACAATGAGCAGTTCTTC
CASSQGPGTSAYNEQFF
>TRBV20-1|few|.|16|TRBJ1-5
TGCAGTGCTAGCCCCTGGGGAGATTATAGCAATCAGCCCCAGCATTTT
CSASPWGDYSNQPQHF
>TRBV6-1|few|.|17|TRBJ2-5
TGTGCCAGCAGCCTCCAAGCCCTGGCAGGGGTCCGAGAGACCCAGTACTTC
CASSLQALAGVRETQYF
>TRBV7-2|few|TRBD2|14|TRBJ2-4
TGTGCCAGCAGCACTACTAGCGGACAAAACATTCAGTACTTC
CASSTTSGQNIQYF
>TRBV7-9|few|TRBD2|17|TRBJ2-1
TGTGCCAGCAGCTCTTCCGGCGGGAGGCGGAGTAACAATGAGCAGTTCTTC
CASSSSGGRRSNNEQFF
>TRBV19|.|.|13|TRBJ1-6
TGTGCCAGTAGTCCCATAGGGACTTCACCCCTCCACTTT
CASSPIGTSPLHF
>TRBV5-1|few|TRBD1|14|TRBJ2-7
TGCGCCAGCAGCTCCCCGGGACAGGTCGACGAGCAGTACTTC
CASSSPGQVDEQYF
>TRBV4-1|few|.|15|TRBJ2-1
TGCGCCAGCAGCCAACCCGGACGGCCCTACAATGAGCAGTTCTTC
CASSQPGRPYNEQFF
>TRBV10-3|few|TRBD2|15|TRBJ2-1
TGTGCCATCAGTGGACTAGCGGGGACCCACAATGAGCAGTTCTTC
CAISGLAGTHNEQFF
>TRBV20-1|.|.|13|TRBJ2-7
TGCAGTGCTAGAGATCAGGTCCAATACGAGCAGTACTTC
CSARDQVQYEQYF
>TRBV5-1|few|.|16|TRBJ2-1
TGCGCCAGCAGGTTAGGGCCTAGCGCCTCCTACAATGAGCAGTTCTTC
CASRLGPSASYNEQFF
>TRBV4-2|few|.|13|TRBJ2-7
TGTGCCAGCAGCCATGGCCCTACGTACGAGCAGTACTTC
CASSHGPTYEQYF
>TRBV2|.|.|14|TRBJ1-1
TGTGCCAGCAGTGCACAGGGAGCGCGCACTGAAGCTTTCTTT
CASSAQGARTEAFF
>TRBV12-3/TRBV12-4|.|TRBD2|13|TRBJ2-1
TGTGCCAGCAGTTTAGTTAGCGGGGGGGCGGCGTTCTTC
CASSLVSGGAAFF
>TRBV9|.|TRBD2|19|TRBJ2-7
TGTGCCAGCAGCGTAGGCCCGACCGGGACTAGCGGGAGACTAGAAGAGCAGTACTTC
CASSVGPTGTSGRLEEQYF
>TRBV7-2|.|.|15|TRBJ2-3
TGTGCCAGCAGCTCTACAGGGTGGAGCACAGATACGCAGTATTTT
CASSSTGWSTDTQYF
>TRBV12-3/TRBV12-4|many|TRBD1|13|TRBJ2-1
TGTGCCAGCAGTCCGACAGGGGGTCATGAGCAGTTCTTC
CASSPTGGHEQFF